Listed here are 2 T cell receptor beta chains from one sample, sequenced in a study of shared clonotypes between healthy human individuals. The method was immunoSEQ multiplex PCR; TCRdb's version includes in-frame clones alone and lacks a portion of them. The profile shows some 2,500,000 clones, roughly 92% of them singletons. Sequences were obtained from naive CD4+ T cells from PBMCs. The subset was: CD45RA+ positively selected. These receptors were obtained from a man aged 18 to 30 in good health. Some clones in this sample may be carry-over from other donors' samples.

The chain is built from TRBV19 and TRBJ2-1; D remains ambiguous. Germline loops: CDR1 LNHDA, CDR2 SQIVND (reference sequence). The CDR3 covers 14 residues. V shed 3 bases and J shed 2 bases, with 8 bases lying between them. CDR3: CASSISATYNEQFF. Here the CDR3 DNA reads TGTGCCAGTAGTATTTCTGCGACCTACAATGAGCAGTTCTTC.

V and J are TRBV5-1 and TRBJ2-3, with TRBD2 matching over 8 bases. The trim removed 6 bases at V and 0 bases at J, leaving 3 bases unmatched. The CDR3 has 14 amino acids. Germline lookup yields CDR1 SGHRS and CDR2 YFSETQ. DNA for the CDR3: TGCGCCAGCAATAGCGGGGCTAGCACAGATACGCAGTATTTT. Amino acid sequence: CASNSGASTDTQYF.